Listed here are 23 T cell receptor beta chains from one sample, sequenced in a study of coeliac disease. Some clones are missing from TCRdb's copy, which holds only in-frame ones; the method was immunoSEQ multiplex PCR. This table has approximately 6,500 clones, 60% to 70% appearing once. The sample was lamina propria lymphocytes from the gut. These receptor sequences come from a man in his forties or fifties with active celiac disease.

For this clone: At one end, the junction sequence differs from germline, possibly due to a read error. J is TRBJ2-3 and V is TRBV7-7; 10 positions agree with TRBD2. This CDR3 region has 14 residues. Germline assignment: CDR1 SSHAT and CDR2 FNYEAQ (reference sequence). Written as DNA, the CDR3 is TGTGCTAGCAGCTTCGGTAGCGGGGGGGATACGCAGTATTTT. It codes for CASSFGSGGDTQYF.

The rearrangement joins TRBV7-9 to TRBJ1-2; 7 bases line up with TRBD1. V trimming: 5 bases; J trimming: 2 bases; junction bases outside the gene matches: 5. Germline CDR1 is SEHNR and CDR2 is FQNEAQ (reference sequence). The CDR3 is 14 residues long. CDR3 amino acids: CASSTDRANYGYTF. The CDR3 DNA sequence: TGTGCCAGCAGCACCGACAGGGCAAACTATGGCTACACCTTC. The full variable domain, completed using reference TRBV7-9 and TRBJ1-2, is DTGVSQNPRHKITKRGQNVTFRCDPISEHNRLYWYRQTLGQGPEFLTYFQNEAQLEKSRLLSDRFSAERPKGSFSTLEIQRTEQGDSAMYLCASSTDRANYGYTFGSGTRLTVV.

The chain recombines TRBV9 with TRBJ2-1, with D possibly being TRBD1 (6 bases). Trimming took off 4 bases at V and 4 bases at J, with 18 bases between the two ends. CDR3 length equals 16 residues. Germline values: CDR1 SGDLS, CDR2 YYNGEE. CDR3 loop: CASSPVGDRRYNEQFF. Written as DNA, the CDR3 is TGTGCCAGCAGCCCGGTCGGAGACAGGCGTTACAATGAGCAGTTCTTC.

The chain carries TRBV30 and TRBJ1-1; 8 nucleotides match TRBD1. J lost 5 bases, V lost 2 bases, and 1 base had no gene match. There are 12 residues in the CDR3. CDR1 and CDR2 from the germline V gene are GTSNPN and SVGIG (reference sequence). CDR3 sequence (DNA): TGTGCCTGGAGTAGGGACAGGACTGAAGCTTTCTTT. It codes for CAWSRDRTEAFF.

The V gene is TRBV19, the J gene TRBJ1-1; a possible D gene is TRBD1 (6 bases). V shed 2 bases and J shed 7 bases, with 14 bases lying between them. CDR1 and CDR2 from the germline V gene are LNHDA and SQIVND (reference sequence). The CDR3 loop spans 14 amino acids. The CDR3 DNA reads TGTGCCAGTAGTATACGGCAGGGGATCGGTGAAGCTTTCTTT. Protein product: CASSIRQGIGEAFF.

V gene TRBV9 combines with J gene TRBJ2-5, with TRBD1 matching 10 bases. CDR1 is SGDLS, CDR2 YYNGEE, per germline. The junction had 7 bases not matched to a gene; V was cut back by 4 bases and J by 1 base. The CDR3 has 16 amino acids. For the CDR3, the DNA is TGTGCCAGCAGCCCGCCCGGGACAGGGGTCCAAGAGACCCAGTACTTC. Its translation: CASSPPGTGVQETQYF.

This sequence joins TRBV2 and TRBJ1-4, with 8 bases that match TRBD1. The ends lost 10 bases at V and 8 bases at J; junction bases unmatched: 12. CDR3 length: 14 residues. Germline CDR1 and CDR2: SNHLY and FYNNEI. CDR3 sequence: CANRRDRGLEKLFF. Written as DNA, the CDR3 is TGTGCCAACCGAAGAGACAGGGGTTTGGAAAAACTGTTTTTT.

V gene TRBV4-1 combines with J gene TRBJ1-2; D is unresolved. Per germline, CDR1 MGHRA and CDR2 YSYEKL. Trimming shortened V by 3 bases and J by 0 bases, and 8 bases separated the two germline ends. The CDR3 length is 14 residues. In DNA form, the CDR3 reads TGCGCCAGCAGCCAGCGACTTTCTAACTATGGCTACACCTTC. This sequence encodes CASSQRLSNYGYTF.

This rearrangement joins TRBV5-1 to TRBJ2-1, with 8 bases that match TRBD1. The length of the CDR3 is 16 residues. CDR1 SGHRS and CDR2 YFSETQ come from the germline V gene. V dropped 0 bases and J dropped 6; count of bases not matched to a gene: 8. CDR3 nucleotides: TGCGCCAGCAGCTTGGCCGGAGGTACAGGGGGCAATGAGCAGTTCTTC. Amino acids: CASSLAGGTGGNEQFF.

This clone has a handful of counts. The chain joins TRBV29-1 to TRBJ2-1; 9 bases align to TRBD1. CDR3 length: 13 residues. Germline CDR1 SQVTM, CDR2 ANQGSEA. Losses at the gene ends were 2 bases for V and 5 bases for J; bases not matched to a gene: 1. CDR3 DNA sequence: TGCAGCGTTGAAAGGGACAGGGACAATGAGCAGTTCTTC. This translates into CSVERDRDNEQFF.

CDR3 in DNA: TGTGCCAGCAGCCAAGTGCAGGGTATGGTTGGCTACACCTTC. Protein product: CASSQVQGMVGYTF. The chain uses TRBV14 and TRBJ1-2; D might be TRBD1 (5 bases). Germline V gene sequence: CDR1 SGHDN, CDR2 FVKESK. Trimming took off 1 base at V and 7 bases at J, with 13 bases between the two ends. This CDR3 contains 14 residues.

This chain joins TRBV5-4 and TRBJ2-2; no clear D gene. The germline gives CDR1 SGHNT, CDR2 YYREEE (reference sequence). V shed 4 bases and J shed 0 bases, with 13 bases lying between them. CDR3 length: 16 residues. CDR3 sequence (DNA): TGTGCCAGCAGCAGCCTCCCCTTTCCGAACACCGGGGAGCTGTTTTTT. It specifies CASSSLPFPNTGELFF. Full variable domain (remainder filled in from reference TRBV5-4 and TRBJ2-2): ETGVTQSPTHLIKTRGQQVTLRCSSQSGHNTVSWYQQALGQGPQFIFQYYREEENGRGNFPPRFSGLQFPNYSSELNVNALELDDSALYLCASSSLPFPNTGELFFGEGSRLTVL.

V gene TRBV29-1 combines with J gene TRBJ2-5, with D possibly being TRBD2 (6 bases). V was trimmed by 4 bases and J by 5 bases, leaving 20 bases between them. The CDR3 has 15 amino acids. The germline V gene encodes CDR1 SQVTM and CDR2 ANQGSEA. DNA of the CDR3: TGCAGCGTTGGGGGACTCACTGAATTGTGGGAGACCCAGTACTTC. As protein: CSVGGLTELWETQYF.

The chain is built from TRBV2 and TRBJ2-7; possible D gene TRBD1, 6 bases. Deletions cut 4 bases from V and 3 bases from J, with 10 bases between. The CDR3 sequence is 13 residues long. CDR1 and CDR2 from the germline V gene are SNHLY and FYNNEI. In nucleotides, the CDR3 is TGTGCCAGCAGTGGGGGGCTGATCTACGAGCAGTACTTC. Protein: CASSGGLIYEQYF.

V is TRBV27 and J is TRBJ2-1, with TRBD2 matching over 8 bases. The length of the CDR3 is 15 residues. CDR1 is MNHEY and CDR2 is SMNVEV in the germline V gene (reference sequence). V trimming: 5 bases; J trimming: 7 bases; junction bases outside the gene matches: 10. CDR3 protein: CASSPRAGAENEQFF. The CDR3, as DNA: TGTGCCAGCAGTCCTCGAGCGGGAGCGGAGAATGAGCAGTTCTTC.

This clone was counted between two and nine times. The sample has other DNA sequences that encode this CDR3 too. V is TRBV30 and J is TRBJ2-1; TRBD2 aligns across 11 bases. The CDR3 extends over 15 amino acids. Germline values: CDR1 GTSNPN, CDR2 SVGIG (reference sequence). Unmatched junction bases numbered 7, after V lost 5 bases and J lost 4 bases. For the CDR3, the DNA is TGTGCCTGGGCCCCCGGACTAGCGGGTTACAATGAGCAGTTCTTC. As protein: CAWAPGLAGYNEQFF.

The CDR3 here is CASSLARELEQYV. CDR3 nucleotide sequence: TGTGCCAGCAGCTTAGCCCGGGAGCTCGAGCAGTACGTC. The chain is built from TRBV7-2 and TRBJ2-7; tentative D call: TRBD2 (6 bases). Trimming pared 0 bases from V and 6 bases from J, leaving 9 bases between. The CDR3 is 13 amino acids. Per the germline V gene, CDR1 is SGHTA and CDR2 is FQGNSA.

The V gene is TRBV7-9, the J gene TRBJ2-3; 12 bases align to TRBD2. V gave up 5 bases and J gave up 0 bases; unmatched junction bases: 9. This CDR3 is 18 amino acids long. Germline CDR1 reads SEHNR; CDR2 reads FQNEAQ (reference sequence). CDR3 sequence: CASSKGLAGFFSTDTQYF. Here the CDR3 DNA reads TGTGCCAGCAGCAAGGGACTAGCGGGTTTTTTTAGCACAGATACGCAGTATTTT.

The genes are TRBV6-1 and TRBJ1-2; TRBD1 matches at 10 bases. Per germline, CDR1 MNHNS and CDR2 SASEGT. The ends lost 4 bases at V and 5 bases at J; junction bases unmatched: 7. This CDR3 contains 15 residues. The CDR3 loop is CASSARDRGLYGYTF. The CDR3 bases are TGTGCCAGCAGTGCTAGGGACAGGGGCCTATATGGCTACACCTTC.

This sequence joins TRBV4-1 and TRBJ2-2; 9 bases line up with TRBD2. The trim removed 6 bases at V and 5 bases at J, leaving 10 bases unmatched. Germline V lookup: CDR1 MGHRA, CDR2 YSYEKL. The CDR3 loop spans 16 amino acids. CDR3 protein: CASRLIAGVETGELFF. CDR3 coding DNA: TGCGCCAGCAGACTAATAGCGGGAGTTGAAACCGGGGAGCTGTTTTTT.

This clone was observed a handful of times. The chain joins TRBV19 to TRBJ1-5; TRBD1 aligns across 8 bases. V dropped 2 bases and J dropped 7; count of bases not matched to a gene: 4. The CDR3 runs 14 residues. Germline lookup yields CDR1 LNHDA and CDR2 SQIVND (reference sequence). The CDR3 sequence is CASSITGGWQPQHF. CDR3 nucleotide sequence: TGTGCCAGTAGTATAACAGGGGGGTGGCAGCCCCAGCATTTT.

This clone showed up just a few times. The chain couples TRBV2 to TRBJ2-7; TRBD2 matches at 9 bases. The CDR3 length is 20 residues. V shed 6 bases, J shed 7 bases, and the junction held 28 bases outside the gene matches. CDR1 SNHLY and CDR2 FYNNEI come from the germline V gene. The CDR3 is CASSLLPLPGGAGGPGEQYV. The CDR3 region has the DNA TGTGCCAGCAGCCTTTTGCCCCTCCCGGGCGGGGCGGGAGGGCCGGGGGAGCAGTACGTC.

This chain links TRBV15 with TRBJ2-1; D is unresolved. The CDR3 has 15 residues. In germline, CDR1 is LNHNV, CDR2 YYDKDF (reference sequence). V was cut by 1 base and J by 1 base, with 8 bases left in between. In DNA, the CDR3 is TGTGCCACCAGCAGAGTTACCAGTTCCTACAATGAGCAGTTCTTC. Protein: CATSRVTSSYNEQFF. The whole variable domain, filled in from reference TRBV15 and TRBJ2-1, reads DAMVIQNPRYQVTQFGKPVTLSCSQTLNHNVMYWYQQKSSQAPKLLFHYYDKDFNNEADTPDNFQSRRPNTSFCFLDIRSPGLGDTAMYLCATSRVTSSYNEQFFGPGTRLTVL.